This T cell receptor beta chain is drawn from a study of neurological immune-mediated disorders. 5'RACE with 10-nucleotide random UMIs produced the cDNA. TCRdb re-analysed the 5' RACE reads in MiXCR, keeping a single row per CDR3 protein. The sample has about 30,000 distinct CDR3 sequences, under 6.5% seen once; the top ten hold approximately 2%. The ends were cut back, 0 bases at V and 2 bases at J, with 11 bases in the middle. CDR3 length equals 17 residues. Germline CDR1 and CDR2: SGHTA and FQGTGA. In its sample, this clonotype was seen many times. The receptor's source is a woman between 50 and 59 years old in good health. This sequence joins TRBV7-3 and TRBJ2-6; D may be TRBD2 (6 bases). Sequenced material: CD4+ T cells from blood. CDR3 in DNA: TGTGCCAGCAGCTTAACTGCCGCGGGACCTGGGGCCAACGTCCTGACTTTC. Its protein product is CASSLTAAGPGANVLTF.